The 4 T cell receptor beta chains below were found in one sample sequenced in a study of tumor-infiltrating lymphocytes in primary liver carcinoma. Starting material for RNA and DNA co-extraction consisted of roughly 20-34 mg of unsorted bulk tissue. The template, around 520 ng total RNA, yielded TCR beta cDNA made with a constant-region primer. TCR beta libraries came from three nested multiplex PCR rounds using slightly modified ARM-PCR. The opening two PCR rounds, approximately 10 cycles each, paired TRBV1-TRBV30 forward primers with a C-beta reverse primer. TCRdb re-analysed the multiplex PCR reads in MiXCR, keeping a single row per CDR3 protein. The sample shows about 74,000 distinct CDR3 sequences, about 70% of them seen only once. Sequencing was carried out using liver tumor tissue from sampling region 4. Documented subset: tumor region T4, right-lateral pole. Receptors were obtained from a man aged 40-55 years with primary liver carcinoma and hepatitis B virus infection.

This clonotype has at least ten counts. An end of the junction does not agree with germline; a read error may underlie this. The V call is TRBV2, the J call TRBJ2-5; perhaps TRBD2 as D (5 bases). Germline CDR1 SNHLY, CDR2 FYNNEI. The CDR3 length is 15 residues. The CDR3 reads CASSETEGLGEAQYF. The CDR3 bases are TGTGCCAGCAGTGAAACTGAGGGCCTCGGAGAGGCCCAGTACTTC.

The rearrangement links TRBV7-3 to TRBJ2-5; TRBD1 aligns across 9 bases. V shed 3 bases and J 4 bases; nucleotides not matched to a gene: 6. Germline V gives CDR1 SGHTA, CDR2 FQGTGA. The CDR3 length is 15 residues. The CDR3 here is CASSLAWTGAETQYF. CDR3 nucleotide sequence: TGTGCCAGCAGCTTGGCCTGGACAGGGGCAGAGACCCAGTACTTC. Combining the CDR3 with reference TRBV7-3 and TRBJ2-5 gives the whole variable domain GAGVSQTPSNKVTEKGKYVELRCDPISGHTALYWYRQSLGQGPEFLIYFQGTGAADDSGLPNDRFFAVRPEGSVSTLKIQRTERGDSAVYLCASSLAWTGAETQYFGPGTRLLVL.

In the case of this clonotype: This likely comes from a read error, as the CDR3 has no conserved phenylalanine or tryptophan at its end. V and J are TRBV2 and TRBJ2-1; D is tentatively TRBD1 or TRBD2 (5 bases each). V was shortened by 4 bases and J by 4 bases, with 11 bases between the two germline ends. CDR3 size: 14 residues. The germline gives CDR1 SNHLY, CDR2 FYNNEI. The CDR3 protein is CASSGGETYNEQFS. In DNA, the CDR3 is TGTGCCAGCAGTGGAGGGGAAACTTACAATGAGCAGTTCTCC.

The chain joins TRBV11-2 to TRBJ1-5; D may be TRBD1 (5 bases). The CDR3 loop spans 14 amino acids. CDR1 is SGHAT and CDR2 is FQNNGV in the germline V gene. V was pared by 7 bases and J by 6 bases, with 16 bases between. CDR3 in amino acids: CASNDLDTGQPQHF. The DNA of the CDR3 is TGTGCCAGCAACGACCTGGATACAGGTCAGCCCCAGCATTTT.